The clone carrying this T cell receptor beta chain was detected only a few times. Its matching antigen is unknown. This record belongs to a study of graft-versus-host responses after intestinal transplantation. As for the study in general: Multivisceral, liver-intestinal, or isolated intestinal transplants were performed in recipients. The whole recipient group had anti-thymocyte globulin induction followed by tacrolimus and steroids for around 3 years.

Repertoires were generated with immunoSEQ multiplex PCR, while TCRdb's copy carries only in-frame clones and drops some. Among roughly 27,000 clones listed, 70% to 90% were seen once. Study-wide findings and caveats: Within allografts, high graft-versus-host to host-versus-graft clonal ratios were seen among patients with graft-donor T cell macrochimerism. Recipient marrow held GvH clones, some first seen in ileum or blood.

Germline values: CDR1 LNHDA, CDR2 SQIVND (reference sequence). Trimming left V 1 base short and J 7 bases short, with 14 bases between. The CDR3 extends over 15 amino acids. The sequenced sample was PBMCs, obtained around 28 days after intestinal transplant. J is TRBJ1-5 and V is TRBV19, with D unresolved. The receptor was derived from a human patient who received an intestinal transplant, so some T cells may come from the graft donor. The DNA of the CDR3 is TGTGCCAGTAGTATAGGGGCCTCCGAGCTACAGCCCCAGCATTTT. It specifies CASSIGASELQPQHF. Drawing the rest from reference TRBV19 and TRBJ1-5, the complete variable domain is DGGITQSPKYLFRKEGQNVTLSCEQNLNHDAMYWYRQDPGQGLRLIYYSQIVNDFQKGDIAEGYSVSREKKESFPLTVTSAQKNPTAFYLCASSIGASELQPQHFGDGTRLSIL.